This TCR beta chain is from a study of regulatory T cells in long-lasting Graves disease. The study, taken as a whole, reports: Patients with persistent disease shared under 3,500 public clonotypes, outpacing the roughly 950 shared by new patients.

The CDR3 covers 14 residues. Germline CDR1 and CDR2: MNHNS and SASEGT. V trimming: 7 bases; J trimming: 6 bases; junction bases outside the gene matches: 8. Time point described: persistent/refractory GD, antithyroid drugs over 5 years with positive TRAb. PBMC-derived RNA was used for the TCR library. EDTA tubes received approximately 10 milliliters of collected peripheral blood. Construction of TCR beta libraries relied on iRepertoire HTBI primers and on Arm-PCR targeting CDR3 regions. TCRdb redid the calling of the multiplex PCR reads with MiXCR, one entry per CDR3 protein. The sample records some 450,000 distinct CDR3 sequences, 20% to 30% being singletons. In this sample, this clonotype turned up many times. What it binds is unknown.

The chain uses TRBV6-1 and TRBJ1-2; the match to TRBD1 covers 10 bases. This clonotype was obtained from a female donor with Graves disease. The source material was peripheral blood mononuclear cells (PBMCs), sampled when the disease was refractory, from a patient treated with antithyroid drugs. CDR3 DNA: TGTGCCAGCAATACCGGGACAGGGGTCGATGGCTACACCTTC. Its protein product is CASNTGTGVDGYTF.